This TCR beta chain was found in a study of OX40 agonist ivuxolimab in advanced cancers. V was shortened by 4 bases and J by 1 base, with 11 bases between the two germline ends. Germline lookup yields CDR1 SGHVS and CDR2 FNYEAQ. This CDR3 comprises 16 residues. Systemic immunosuppression or a history of autoimmune disease excluded patients. The repertoire was sequenced with immunoSEQ multiplex PCR; TCRdb's copy has only in-frame clones and lacks some. The sample lists some 70,000 clones; around 83% were seen once. Sequenced here: CD4+ or CD8+ T cells sorted from blood, sampled in a trial of the OX40 agonist ivuxolimab. The V call is TRBV7-6, the J call TRBJ2-6; no firm D call. The TCR sequence derives from an adult with an advanced solid tumor such as melanoma, head and neck, liver or kidney cancer. The CDR3 protein is CASSSSMRSGANVLTF. The CDR3 DNA is TGTGCCAGCAGCTCCTCTATGAGGTCTGGGGCCAACGTCCTGACTTTC.